This T cell receptor (beta chain) was sequenced in a study of CD8+ T cells in alopecia areata. Study-level findings and limits: Researchers report lesional scalp, most notably alopecia totalis/universalis, outstripped normal scalp in clonality.

CDR1 and CDR2 (germline): SGHVS, FNYEAQ. Trimming left V 0 bases short and J 1 base short, with 6 bases between. There are 14 residues in the CDR3. As to this clone: The antigen is undetermined.

RNA extraction was followed by reverse transcription into cDNA, which acted as the sequencing template. Generated by immunoSEQ multiplex PCR, the TCRdb table keeps only in-frame clones and is missing some. This sample yields more than 150,000 clones, of which about 63% are seen a single time; roughly 14% belongs to the top ten. The chain joins TRBV7-6 to TRBJ1-1; D is undetermined. The sequence derives from a human donor with alopecia areata. Specimen: CD4+ T cells sorted from blood, collected at week 0. The CDR3 reads CASSLAQGNTEAFF. For the CDR3, the DNA is TGTGCCAGCAGCTTAGCGCAAGGGAACACTGAAGCTTTCTTT.